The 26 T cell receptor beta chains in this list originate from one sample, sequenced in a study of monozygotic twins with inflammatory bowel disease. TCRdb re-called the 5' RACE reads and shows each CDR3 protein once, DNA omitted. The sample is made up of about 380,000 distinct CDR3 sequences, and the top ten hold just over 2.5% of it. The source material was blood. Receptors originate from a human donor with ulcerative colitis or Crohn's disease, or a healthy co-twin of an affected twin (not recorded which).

CDR3 residues: CSACGDLTWEQYF. V and J are TRBV20-1 and TRBJ2-7; TCRdb indicates TRBD1, and absent DNA this call remains unverified. Germline CDR1 and CDR2: DFQATT and SNEGSKA (reference sequence). This CDR3 is 13 amino acids long.

CDR3 amino acids: CASSEKRVWDRTNTGELFF. The chain couples TRBV6-1 to TRBJ2-2; TCRdb proposes TRBD1, but this gene call is untestable without DNA. Germline-derived CDR1 and CDR2 are MNHNS and SASEGT. CDR3 length: 19 residues.

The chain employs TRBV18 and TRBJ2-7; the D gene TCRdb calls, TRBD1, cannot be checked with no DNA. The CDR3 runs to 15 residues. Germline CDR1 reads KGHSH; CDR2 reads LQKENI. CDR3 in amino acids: CASSPSAGRGYEQYF.

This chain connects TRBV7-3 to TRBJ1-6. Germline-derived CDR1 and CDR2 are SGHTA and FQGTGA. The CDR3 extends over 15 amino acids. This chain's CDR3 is CASSSRVPYNSPLHF.

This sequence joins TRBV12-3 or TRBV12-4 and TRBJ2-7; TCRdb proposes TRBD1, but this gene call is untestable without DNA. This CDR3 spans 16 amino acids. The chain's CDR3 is CASSLSLGDNFYEQYF.

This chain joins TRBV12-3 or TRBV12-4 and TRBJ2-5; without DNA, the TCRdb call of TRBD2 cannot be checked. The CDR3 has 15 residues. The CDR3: CASSSSGTAQETQYF.

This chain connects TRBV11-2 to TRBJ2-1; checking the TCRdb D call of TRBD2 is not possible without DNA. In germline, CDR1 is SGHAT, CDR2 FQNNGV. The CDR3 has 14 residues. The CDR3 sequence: CASSLDSTGGGQFF.

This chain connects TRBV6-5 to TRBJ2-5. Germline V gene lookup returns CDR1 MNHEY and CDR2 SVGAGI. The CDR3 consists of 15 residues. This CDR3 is CASSYSYGVQETQYF.

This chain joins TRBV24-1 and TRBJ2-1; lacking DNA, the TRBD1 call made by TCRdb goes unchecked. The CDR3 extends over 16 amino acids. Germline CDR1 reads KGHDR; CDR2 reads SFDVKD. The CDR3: CATSDSQQGWGNEQFF.

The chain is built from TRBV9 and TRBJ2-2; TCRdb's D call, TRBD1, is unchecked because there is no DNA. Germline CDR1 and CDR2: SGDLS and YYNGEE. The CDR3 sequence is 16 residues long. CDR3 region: CASSPRGGARTGELFF. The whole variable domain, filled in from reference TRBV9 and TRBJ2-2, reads DSGVTQTPKHLITATGQRVTLRCSPRSGDLSVYWYQQSLDQGLQFLIQYYNGEERAKGNILERFSAQQFPDLHSELNLSSLELGDSALYFCASSPRGGARTGELFFGEGSRLTVL.

Here the CDR3 reads CSAADRGNQPQHF. This chain connects TRBV20-1 to TRBJ1-5; TCRdb returns TRBD1, unconfirmable since there is no DNA. The CDR3 runs 13 residues. CDR1 and CDR2 from the germline V gene are DFQATT and SNEGSKA (reference sequence).

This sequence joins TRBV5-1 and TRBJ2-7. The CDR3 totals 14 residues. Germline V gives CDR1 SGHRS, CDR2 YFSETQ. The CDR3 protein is CASSSIGASYEQYF. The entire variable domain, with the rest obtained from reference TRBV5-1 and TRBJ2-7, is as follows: KAGVTQTPRYLIKTRGQQVTLSCSPISGHRSVSWYQQTPGQGLQFLFEYFSETQRNKGNFPGRFSGRQFSNSRSEMNVSTLELGDSALYLCASSSIGASYEQYFGPGTRLTVT.

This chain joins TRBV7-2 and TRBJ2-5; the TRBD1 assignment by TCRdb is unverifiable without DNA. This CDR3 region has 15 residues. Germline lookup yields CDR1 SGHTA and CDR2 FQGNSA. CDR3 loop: CASSLGARGWETQYF.

This CDR3 is CASSSLAGATNEQFF. The V and J genes are TRBV5-1 and TRBJ2-1; TCRdb proposes TRBD2, but this gene call is untestable without DNA. There are 15 residues in the CDR3. Per germline, CDR1 SGHRS and CDR2 YFSETQ. Full variable domain (outside the CDR3, taken from reference TRBV5-1 and TRBJ2-1): KAGVTQTPRYLIKTRGQQVTLSCSPISGHRSVSWYQQTPGQGLQFLFEYFSETQRNKGNFPGRFSGRQFSNSRSEMNVSTLELGDSALYLCASSSLAGATNEQFFGPGTRLTVL.

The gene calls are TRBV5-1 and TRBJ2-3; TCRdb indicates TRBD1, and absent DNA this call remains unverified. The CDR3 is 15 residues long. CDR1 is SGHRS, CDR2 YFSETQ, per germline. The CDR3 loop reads CASSLGQGWEDTQYF.

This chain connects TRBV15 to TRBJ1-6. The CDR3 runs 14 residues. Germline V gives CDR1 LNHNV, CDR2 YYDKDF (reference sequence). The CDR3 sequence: CATRGATQNSPLHF.

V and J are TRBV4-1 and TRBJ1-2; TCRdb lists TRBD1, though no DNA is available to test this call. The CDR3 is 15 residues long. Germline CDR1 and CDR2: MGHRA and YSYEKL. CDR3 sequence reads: CASSQRQGIGYGYTF.

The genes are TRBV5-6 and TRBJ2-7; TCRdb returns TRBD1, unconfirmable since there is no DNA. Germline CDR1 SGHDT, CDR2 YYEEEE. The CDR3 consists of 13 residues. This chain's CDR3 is CASSRDAVYELYF.

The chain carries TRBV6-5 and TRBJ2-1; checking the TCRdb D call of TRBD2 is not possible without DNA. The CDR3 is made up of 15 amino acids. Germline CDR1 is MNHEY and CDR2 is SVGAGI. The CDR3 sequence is CASSYEGSSYNEQFF.

This CDR3 reads CASSTSAGQGAF. This chain uses TRBV5-1 with TRBJ2-7; TCRdb reports TRBD1, a call that lacks DNA to check it against. The germline gives CDR1 SGHRS, CDR2 YFSETQ. This CDR3 is built from 12 residues. Full variable domain (outside the CDR3, taken from reference TRBV5-1 and TRBJ2-7): KAGVTQTPRYLIKTRGQQVTLSCSPISGHRSVSWYQQTPGQGLQFLFEYFSETQRNKGNFPGRFSGRQFSNSRSEMNVSTLELGDSALYLCASSTSAGQGAFGPGTRLTVT.

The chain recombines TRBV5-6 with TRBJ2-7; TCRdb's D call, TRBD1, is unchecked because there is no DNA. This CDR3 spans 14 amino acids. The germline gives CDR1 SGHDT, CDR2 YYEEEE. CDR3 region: CASSTQGLSYEQYF.

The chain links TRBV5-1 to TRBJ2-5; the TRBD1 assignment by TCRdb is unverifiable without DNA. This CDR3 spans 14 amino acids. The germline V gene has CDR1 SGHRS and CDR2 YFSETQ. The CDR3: CASSLALSSETQYF. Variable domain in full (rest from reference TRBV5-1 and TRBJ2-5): KAGVTQTPRYLIKTRGQQVTLSCSPISGHRSVSWYQQTPGQGLQFLFEYFSETQRNKGNFPGRFSGRQFSNSRSEMNVSTLELGDSALYLCASSLALSSETQYFGPGTRLLVL.

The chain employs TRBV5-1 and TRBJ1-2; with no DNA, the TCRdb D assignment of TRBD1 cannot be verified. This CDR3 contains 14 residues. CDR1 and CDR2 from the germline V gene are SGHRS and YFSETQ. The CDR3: CASSLEGGGYGYTF.

The CDR3 loop reads CAWSWGAKNIQYF. The chain carries TRBV30 and TRBJ2-4; without DNA, the TCRdb call of TRBD1 cannot be checked. The V gene's germline CDR1 is GTSNPN and CDR2 SVGIG (reference sequence). The CDR3 covers 13 residues.

The CDR3 sequence is CASSSGKRQGLYEQYF. The genes are TRBV5-6 and TRBJ2-7; absent DNA, TCRdb's TRBD1 call cannot be checked. CDR3 length equals 16 residues. The V gene's germline CDR1 is SGHDT and CDR2 YYEEEE.

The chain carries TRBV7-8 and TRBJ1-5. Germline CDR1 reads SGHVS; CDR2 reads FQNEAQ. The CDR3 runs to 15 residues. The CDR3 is CASSLATTDNQPQHF. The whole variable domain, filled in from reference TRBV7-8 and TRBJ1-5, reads GAGVSQSPRYKVAKRGQDVALRCDPISGHVSLFWYQQALGQGPEFLTYFQNEAQLDKSGLPSDRFFAERPEGSVSTLKIQRTQQEDSAVYLCASSLATTDNQPQHFGDGTRLSIL.